This section outlines one T cell receptor beta chain sequence together with its context. Using a J-beta primer mix together with a sample-barcoded 5' primer, a second PCR was run for about 7 to 12 cycles. A template-switch adaptor with 12 random nucleotides tagged each cDNA molecule. Per-sample output comprised a minimum of 2.5 million paired-end reads containing CDR3. Using its own MiXCR run on the 5' RACE reads, TCRdb lists one record per CDR3 protein. This table holds 800,000 or so distinct CDR3 sequences, about 42% found once. A minimum of 6 micrograms of total RNA was extracted per sample. With 6 bases clipped from V and 0 bases from J, the junction kept 10 bases outside the gene matches. Germline loops: CDR1 MNHEY, CDR2 SVGEGT. The CDR3 totals 17 residues. The source of the sample is a study of blood T cells in healthy people across ages.

Input material: blood. The rearrangement uses TRBV6-2 or TRBV6-3 and TRBJ1-4; TRBD1 matches 7 bases. This sequence was found in an elderly man in good health. The CDR3 DNA follows: TGTGCCAGCAGACCGGGACAGCGAAGCTCAACTAATGAAAAACTGTTTTTT. Translation: CASRPGQRSSTNEKLFF.